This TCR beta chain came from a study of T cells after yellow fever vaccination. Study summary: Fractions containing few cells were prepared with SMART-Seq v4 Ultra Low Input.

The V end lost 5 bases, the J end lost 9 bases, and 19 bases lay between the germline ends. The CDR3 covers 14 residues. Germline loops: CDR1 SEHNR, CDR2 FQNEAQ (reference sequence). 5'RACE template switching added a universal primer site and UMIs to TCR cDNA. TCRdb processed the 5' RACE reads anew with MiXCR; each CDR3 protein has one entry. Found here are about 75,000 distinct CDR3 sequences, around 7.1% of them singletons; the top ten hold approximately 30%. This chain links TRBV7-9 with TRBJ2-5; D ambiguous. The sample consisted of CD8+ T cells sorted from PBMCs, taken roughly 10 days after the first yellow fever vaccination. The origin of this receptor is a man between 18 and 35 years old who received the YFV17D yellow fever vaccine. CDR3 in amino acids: CASSPPGRPGAQYF. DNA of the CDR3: TGTGCCAGCAGCCCCCCCGGACGACCGGGCGCCCAGTACTTC.